Below, 30 T cell receptor beta chains from the same sample are listed, as sequenced in a study of blood T cell repertoires in COVID-19. Only in-frame clones appear in the TCRdb table, and some are missing; sequencing was by immunoSEQ multiplex PCR. The sample consists of tens of thousands of clones, approximately 91% of them appearing once. What was sequenced was peripheral blood. Source of these receptors: a woman aged 70-85 years with active COVID-19.

This chain uses TRBV23-1 with TRBJ2-7; TRBD1 aligns across 10 bases. TRBV23-1 is classed as an ORF, of uncertain function. The trim removed 4 bases at V and 2 bases at J, leaving 2 bases unmatched. CDR3 length equals 14 residues. This chain's CDR3 is CASSLGTGAYEQYF. The CDR3, as DNA: TGCGCCAGCAGTCTCGGGACAGGGGCCTACGAGCAGTACTTC.

This chain uses TRBV15 with TRBJ2-2; tentatively, D is TRBD2 (7 bases). This CDR3 comprises 15 residues. V shed 4 bases and J shed 6 bases, with 15 bases lying between them. The germline V gene has CDR1 LNHNV and CDR2 YYDKDF (reference sequence). Here the CDR3 DNA reads TGTGCCACCAGCAAAGACGGGGGGCGTCCCGGGGAGCTGTTTTTT. Encoded protein: CATSKDGGRPGELFF.

This clone was detected once. The J gene is TRBJ1-2, the V gene TRBV19; TRBD1 matches at 8 bases. V lost 9 bases to trimming and J lost 3 bases; unmatched junction nucleotides: 3. The CDR3 is 12 residues long. Germline V gene sequence: CDR1 LNHDA, CDR2 SQIVND (reference sequence). CDR3 protein: CASHRGDYGYTF. In DNA, the CDR3 is TGTGCCAGCCACAGGGGGGACTATGGCTACACCTTC.

V gene TRBV3-1 (or the pseudogene TRBV3-2) combines with J gene TRBJ2-7; possibly TRBD1 for D (6 bases). Germline loops: CDR1 LGHDT, CDR2 YNNKEL (reference sequence). Trimming took 2 bases from V and 0 from J, leaving 17 bases between them. The CDR3 is 17 amino acids. The CDR3: CASSQRPATGLSYEQYF. CDR3 DNA: TGTGCCAGCAGCCAAAGGCCCGCGACAGGCCTCTCCTACGAGCAGTACTTC.

The chain links TRBV7-2 to TRBJ1-3; the match to TRBD1 covers 9 bases. Germline-derived CDR1 and CDR2 are SGHTA and FQGNSA. This CDR3 region has 16 residues. V was clipped by 3 bases and J by 6 bases; unmatched bases: 9. The DNA for the CDR3 is TGTGCCAGCAGCTTGTTAAACAGGGGGCTAGTAAACACCATATATTTT. It encodes CASSLLNRGLVNTIYF.

The chain joins TRBV10-3 to TRBJ2-3; TRBD2 aligns across 8 bases. From germline, CDR1 is ENHRY and CDR2 SYGVKD. The CDR3 covers 16 residues. J lost 3 bases, V lost 2 bases, and 7 bases had no gene match. CDR3 sequence reads: CAISEGVAGKTDTQYF. Here the CDR3 DNA reads TGTGCCATCAGTGAGGGGGTAGCGGGAAAGACAGATACGCAGTATTTT.

J is TRBJ1-2 and V is TRBV5-1, with a weak D call TRBD1 (5 bases). The CDR3 is 15 residues long. Germline CDR1 is SGHRS and CDR2 is YFSETQ. The V end lost 4 bases, the J end lost 4 bases, and 17 bases lay between the germline ends. The CDR3 nucleotides read TGCGCCAGCAGCCCCCTCGTAGACAGCTCCTATGGCTACACCTTC. This gives the protein CASSPLVDSSYGYTF.

CDR3 in amino acids: CASSLTGVNGYTF. CDR3 bases: TGTGCCAGCAGCCTTACAGGGGTTAATGGCTACACCTTC. The chain employs TRBV13 and TRBJ1-2; 7 bases agree with TRBD1. The germline CDR1 and CDR2 sequences are PRHDT and FYEKMQ (reference sequence). The V segment lost 5 bases and the J segment 6 bases; nucleotides outside the gene matches: 6. This CDR3 has 13 amino acids.

This clone was seen more than once but under ten times. The chain combines TRBV6-1 with TRBJ2-2; D may be TRBD2 (5 bases). The CDR3 is 16 residues long. The V gene's germline CDR1 is MNHNS and CDR2 SASEGT. V was pared by 2 bases and J by 0 bases, with 10 bases between. This chain's CDR3 is CASSEFSSPNTGELFF. The CDR3 nucleotides are TGTGCCAGCAGTGAATTCTCTAGCCCGAACACCGGGGAGCTGTTTTTT.

This rearrangement joins TRBV15 to TRBJ1-1; the D gene is possibly TRBD1 (6 bases). CDR3 length equals 14 residues. V lost 5 bases and J lost 2, with 12 bases in between. Germline V gives CDR1 LNHNV, CDR2 YYDKDF (reference sequence). CDR3 in amino acids: CATSSRTANTEAFF. The CDR3 nucleotides read TGTGCCACCAGCTCCCGGACAGCCAACACTGAAGCTTTCTTT.

The V call is TRBV19, the J call TRBJ2-3, with 12 bases that match TRBD1. The junction had 16 bases not matched to a gene; V was cut back by 10 bases and J by 2 bases. The CDR3 runs to 18 residues. Germline V CDR1 and CDR2: LNHDA, SQIVND (reference sequence). CDR3 protein: CATGDRGRAGTITDTQYF. The DNA of the CDR3 is TGTGCCACCGGGGACAGGGGGCGTGCGGGCACTATCACAGATACGCAGTATTTT.

The chain combines TRBV7-8 with TRBJ2-1; 9 nucleotides match TRBD2. From germline, CDR1 is SGHVS and CDR2 FQNEAQ. Germline trimming cut 5 bases from V and 4 bases from J; bases unmatched to any gene: 6. The CDR3 contains 15 residues. The CDR3 loop is CASSRQRGEYNEQFF. CDR3 nucleotides: TGTGCCAGCAGCCGTCAGCGGGGGGAATACAATGAGCAGTTCTTC.

The J gene is TRBJ2-5, the V gene TRBV7-9; D is ambiguous. The CDR3 is made up of 14 amino acids. V gave up 5 bases and J gave up 5 bases, with 15 bases separating them. Germline V gene sequence: CDR1 SEHNR, CDR2 FQNEAQ (reference sequence). The CDR3 DNA reads as TGTGCCAGCAGCCCACTCGAGCGACGGGAGACCCAGTACTTC. It encodes CASSPLERRETQYF.

This clone was seen once. This chain links TRBV5-1 with TRBJ1-5; D is possibly TRBD1 (5 bases). CDR1 is SGHRS, CDR2 YFSETQ, per germline. V was shortened by 0 bases and J by 0 bases, with 16 bases between the two germline ends. The CDR3 is 18 amino acids. CDR3 protein: CASSLEPREDHSNQPQHF. The CDR3 bases are TGCGCCAGCAGCTTGGAACCCAGGGAGGACCATAGCAATCAGCCCCAGCATTTT. Full variable domain (remainder filled in from reference TRBV5-1 and TRBJ1-5): KAGVTQTPRYLIKTRGQQVTLSCSPISGHRSVSWYQQTPGQGLQFLFEYFSETQRNKGNFPGRFSGRQFSNSRSEMNVSTLELGDSALYLCASSLEPREDHSNQPQHFGDGTRLSIL.

This chain connects TRBV11-2 to TRBJ2-1; a weak D match, TRBD2 (5 bases). Trimming removed 0 bases from V and 8 bases from J, with 8 bases in between. Germline CDR1 is SGHAT and CDR2 is FQNNGV. This CDR3 spans 13 amino acids. The CDR3 nucleotides read TGTGCCAGCAGCTTAGACCGCGGGTATGAGCAGTTCTTC. This codes for CASSLDRGYEQFF.

The V gene is TRBV4-1, the J gene TRBJ2-1, with D unclear. The CDR3 runs to 14 residues. The V end was cut by 7 bases, the J end by 4 bases, with 14 bases between. The germline CDR1 and CDR2 sequences are MGHRA and YSYEKL. The CDR3 nucleotides are TGCGCCAGCAAAGCCCTTCTCGGGTACAATGAGCAGTTCTTC. Its translation is CASKALLGYNEQFF.

This chain uses TRBV24-1 with TRBJ2-1, with 8 bases that match TRBD2. CDR1 is KGHDR and CDR2 is SFDVKD in the germline V gene. Trimming cost V 6 bases and J 6 bases; bases outside gene matches: 9. This CDR3 is 15 amino acids long. Written as DNA, the CDR3 is TGTGCCACCAGTCCCGGGACTAGGGGACTCAATGAGCAGTTCTTC. Its protein is CATSPGTRGLNEQFF.

The J gene is TRBJ2-7, the V gene TRBV13; 9 bases agree with TRBD1. After removal of 4 bases from V and 1 base from J, the junction contained 2 bases not matched to a gene. CDR1 and CDR2 from the germline V gene are PRHDT and FYEKMQ (reference sequence). The CDR3 sequence is 14 residues long. The CDR3 coding sequence is TGTGCCAGCAGCTCCGGGACAGGGTCCTACGAGCAGTACTTC. Amino acid sequence: CASSSGTGSYEQYF.

This clone was detected a few times. This chain joins TRBV7-2 and TRBJ1-5, with TRBD1 matching 8 bases. Unmatched junction bases numbered 4, after V lost 5 bases and J lost 7 bases. CDR3 length equals 13 residues. The germline V gene has CDR1 SGHTA and CDR2 FQGNSA. This chain's CDR3 is CASSPDRGQPQHF. CDR3 DNA sequence: TGTGCCAGCAGCCCCGACAGGGGACAGCCCCAGCATTTT. The full variable domain, rest sourced from reference TRBV7-2 and TRBJ1-5, is GAGVSQSPSNKVTEKGKDVELRCDPISGHTALYWYRQSLGQGLEFLIYFQGNSAPDKSGLPSDRFSAERTGGSVSTLTIQRTQQEDSAVYLCASSPDRGQPQHFGDGTRLSIL.

The chain has TRBV18 and TRBJ2-1, with 11 positions matching TRBD2. Trimming took 2 bases from V and 8 from J; bases not matched to a gene: 8. This CDR3 is built from 16 residues. CDR1 is KGHSH and CDR2 is LQKENI in the germline V gene. The CDR3 DNA reads as TGTGCCAGCTCACCATATACTAGCGGGAGTGGCTATGAGCAGTTCTTC. Its translation: CASSPYTSGSGYEQFF.

The rearrangement joins TRBV6-1 to TRBJ2-7; TRBD1 matches 10 bases. Per the germline V gene, CDR1 is MNHNS and CDR2 is SASEGT. The CDR3 contains 16 residues. The ends lost 0 bases at V and 6 bases at J; junction bases unmatched: 8. CDR3 residues: CASSEAGGTGVVEQYF. CDR3 nucleotides: TGTGCCAGCAGTGAAGCGGGCGGGACAGGGGTTGTCGAGCAGTACTTC.

The CDR3 sequence is CASSPRQGGTNEKLFF. As DNA, the CDR3 is TGTGCCAGCTCACCCAGACAGGGGGGGACTAATGAAAAACTGTTTTTT. V usage is TRBV18 and J usage is TRBJ1-4; 9 bases match TRBD1. The CDR3 has 16 residues. Germline values: CDR1 KGHSH, CDR2 LQKENI. Trimming at V came to 3 bases and at J to 2 bases, leaving 4 bases not matched to a gene.

J is TRBJ1-4 and V is TRBV3-1 (or the pseudogene TRBV3-2), with D unresolved. The CDR3 spans 15 residues. From germline, CDR1 is LGHDT and CDR2 YNNKEL (reference sequence). Deletions cut 1 base from V and 6 bases from J, with 12 bases between. Here the CDR3 DNA reads TGTGCCAGCAGCCAAGGCGGGGAAATGTATGAAAAACTGTTTTTT. Residues: CASSQGGEMYEKLFF.

The V gene is TRBV27, the J gene TRBJ2-5, with 10 nucleotides matching TRBD2. V trimming: 2 bases; J trimming: 6 bases; junction bases outside the gene matches: 12. Per the germline V gene, CDR1 is MNHEY and CDR2 is SMNVEV (reference sequence). CDR3 length equals 17 residues. CDR3 protein: CASSLTTSGRDQKTQYF. CDR3 nucleotides: TGTGCCAGCAGTTTAACAACGAGCGGGAGGGATCAAAAGACCCAGTACTTC.

The chain is built from TRBV18 and TRBJ1-1; 9 bases map to TRBD1. J gave up 4 bases and V 4 bases, and 7 bases lay outside the gene matches. This CDR3 is built from 15 residues. Germline V gene sequence: CDR1 KGHSH, CDR2 LQKENI. CDR3 sequence (DNA): TGTGCCAGCTCACAACTGGGACAGGGCATCACTGAAGCTTTCTTT. It encodes CASSQLGQGITEAFF.

The genes are TRBV24-1 and TRBJ1-4; 9 bases agree with TRBD1. This CDR3 comprises 15 residues. Germline trimming cut 3 bases from V and 5 bases from J; bases unmatched to any gene: 3. The V gene's germline CDR1 is KGHDR and CDR2 SFDVKD. The DNA of the CDR3 is TGTGCCACCAGTGATAAGACAGGGGGGAATGAAAAACTGTTTTTT. Its protein is CATSDKTGGNEKLFF.

The chain carries TRBV11-2 and TRBJ1-1; TRBD1 matches at 10 bases. The CDR3 consists of 17 residues. V gave up 1 base and J gave up 3 bases; unmatched junction bases: 8. Germline CDR1 is SGHAT and CDR2 is FQNNGV. The CDR3, as DNA: TGTGCCAGCAGCTTAGCCAGGGGCGGACAGGGGGACACTGAAGCTTTCTTT. Translating it yields CASSLARGGQGDTEAFF.

The chain links TRBV24-1 to TRBJ2-7; 7 bases match TRBD1. Trimming cost V 4 bases and J 4 bases; bases outside gene matches: 9. CDR1 KGHDR and CDR2 SFDVKD come from the germline V gene. The CDR3 loop spans 15 amino acids. Here the CDR3 DNA reads TGTGCCACCAGTGACGACAACAGGGGAACTTACGAGCAGTACTTC. This sequence encodes CATSDDNRGTYEQYF.

The J gene is TRBJ1-1, the V gene TRBV11-2; 8 bases fit TRBD1. V was pared by 4 bases and J by 6 bases, with 22 bases of the junction left unmatched. The CDR3 is made up of 19 amino acids. Germline V gene data show CDR1 as SGHAT and CDR2 as FQNNGV. In nucleotides, the CDR3 is TGTGCCAGCAGCTCAAAGGGGTTGGGGACAGGTAAGAAGAGGCCTGAAGCTTTCTTT. Encoded protein: CASSSKGLGTGKKRPEAFF.

The gene calls are TRBV28 and TRBJ1-2, with D hard to call. Trimming took 6 bases from V and 4 from J, leaving 12 bases between them. The CDR3 is made up of 13 amino acids. Germline CDR1 reads MDHEN; CDR2 reads SYDVKM. CDR3 amino acids: CASRRSGLYGYTF. CDR3 coding DNA: TGTGCCAGCAGGAGGTCAGGACTCTATGGCTACACCTTC.